A single sample is the source of the 17 T cell receptor beta chains below, sequenced in a study of blood T cell repertoires in COVID-19. Produced via immunoSEQ multiplex PCR; TCRdb's table is partial and in-frame only. This sample has 200,000 or so clones, with 80% to 90% found just once. Sequenced input: PBMCs or T cells enriched from blood (not recorded which). All receptors derive from a woman aged 18 to 35 who had recovered from COVID-19.

This clone showed up just a few times. The chain combines TRBV12-1 with TRBJ1-2. TRBV12-1 is tagged as a pseudogene. This CDR3 comprises 16 residues. CDR3 region: CASSFGGGPARYGYTF. The CDR3 bases are TGTGCCAGCAGCTTTGGAGGCGGGCCCGCGAGGTATGGCTACACCTTC.

V usage is TRBV6-6 and J usage is TRBJ2-5; TRBD2 matches at 7 bases. Germline V lookup: CDR1 MNHNY, CDR2 SVGAGI (reference sequence). The CDR3 contains 14 residues. The V segment lost 7 bases and the J segment 4 bases; nucleotides outside the gene matches: 9. The chain's CDR3 is CASTPLRGSETQYF. Written as DNA, the CDR3 is TGTGCCAGCACCCCCCTGCGGGGGTCAGAGACCCAGTACTTC.

The genes are TRBV29-1 and TRBJ2-3, with TRBD1 identical over 7 bases. V shed 7 bases and J 2 bases; nucleotides not matched to a gene: 6. Germline CDR1 is SQVTM and CDR2 is ANQGSEA. The CDR3 has 13 amino acids. CDR3 nucleotide sequence: TGCAGCGCTCGGGACAGCCACACAGATACGCAGTATTTT. Amino acids: CSARDSHTDTQYF.

The V gene is TRBV3-1 (or the pseudogene TRBV3-2), the J gene TRBJ1-2, with 9 nucleotides matching TRBD1. Trimming took 3 bases from V and 9 from J; bases not matched to a gene: 11. The CDR3 runs 15 residues. Germline V gene lookup returns CDR1 LGHDT and CDR2 YNNKEL (reference sequence). CDR3 residues: CASSHRQGVSSRYTF. The CDR3 DNA follows: TGTGCCAGCAGCCACCGACAGGGGGTGAGTTCGCGCTACACCTTC.

The chain combines TRBV9 with TRBJ2-1; 10 bases map to TRBD1. The CDR3 consists of 15 residues. Germline-derived CDR1 and CDR2 are SGDLS and YYNGEE. The ends lost 0 bases at V and 7 bases at J; junction bases unmatched: 4. The CDR3: CASSVARTGGNEQFF. CDR3 nucleotide sequence: TGTGCCAGCAGCGTAGCGAGGACAGGGGGAAATGAGCAGTTCTTC.

A single count supports this clone. The rearrangement uses TRBV27 and TRBJ2-1, with D tentatively TRBD2 (6 bases). Trimming shortened V by 2 bases and J by 0 bases, and 11 bases separated the two germline ends. The CDR3 sequence is 16 residues long. Germline CDR1 and CDR2: MNHEY and SMNVEV (reference sequence). The CDR3 DNA sequence: TGTGCCAGCAGTTTAATAGGCGGGGCCTCCTACAATGAGCAGTTCTTC. Translating it yields CASSLIGGASYNEQFF.

This chain links TRBV27 with TRBJ2-7; 8 nucleotides align to TRBD2. This CDR3 is 14 amino acids long. With 3 bases clipped from V and 3 bases from J, the junction kept 4 bases outside the gene matches. Per germline, CDR1 MNHEY and CDR2 SMNVEV (reference sequence). In DNA form, the CDR3 reads TGTGCCAGCAGTTTTAGTGCGGGAGGCTACGAGCAGTACTTC. It specifies CASSFSAGGYEQYF.

Details on this clone: At the DNA level, this CDR3 is encoded by other sequences in the same sample as well. The V and J genes are TRBV28 and TRBJ1-2; TRBD1 aligns across 7 bases. This CDR3 spans 14 amino acids. Trimming at V came to 4 bases and at J to 0 bases, leaving 2 bases not matched to a gene. CDR1 and CDR2 (germline): MDHEN, SYDVKM. The CDR3 nucleotides read TGTGCCAGCAGTTGGGACAGTACTAACTATGGCTACACCTTC. Translated: CASSWDSTNYGYTF.

The V gene is TRBV19, the J gene TRBJ2-5; TRBD2 aligns across 12 bases. From germline, CDR1 is LNHDA and CDR2 SQIVND (reference sequence). V lost 10 bases to trimming and J lost 5 bases; unmatched junction nucleotides: 23. The CDR3 spans 19 residues. The CDR3 region has the DNA TGTGCCACCAGTGAGACTAGCGGGGGTGCAAACCCTCTTCGGGAGACCCAGTACTTC. Translation gives CATSETSGGANPLRETQYF.

This chain links TRBV9 with TRBJ1-2; D possibly corresponds to TRBD1 (5 bases). This CDR3 has 16 amino acids. From germline, CDR1 is SGDLS and CDR2 YYNGEE. V lost 4 bases, J lost 8 bases, and 24 bases lay in between. This chain's CDR3 is CASSYGQDLIKGGYTF. In DNA form, the CDR3 reads TGTGCCAGCAGCTATGGGCAGGACCTAATTAAGGGGGGCTACACCTTC. Full variable domain (outside the CDR3, taken from reference TRBV9 and TRBJ1-2): DSGVTQTPKHLITATGQRVTLRCSPRSGDLSVYWYQQSLDQGLQFLIQYYNGEERAKGNILERFSAQQFPDLHSELNLSSLELGDSALYFCASSYGQDLIKGGYTFGSGTRLTVV.

This rearrangement joins TRBV5-5 to TRBJ2-7, with 11 bases lining up with TRBD2. CDR1 is SGHKS and CDR2 is YYEKEE in the germline V gene (reference sequence). This CDR3 comprises 18 residues. Trimming at V came to 3 bases and at J to 3 bases, leaving 14 bases not matched to a gene. The CDR3 is CASSSYLLTSGVYYEQYF. The CDR3 coding sequence is TGTGCCAGCAGCTCCTACTTATTGACTAGCGGGGTGTACTACGAGCAGTACTTC.

The chain links TRBV6-5 to TRBJ2-7, with D uncertain. Trimming cost V 3 bases and J 1 base, with 10 bases left between them. Germline CDR1 is MNHEY and CDR2 is SVGAGI. The CDR3 loop spans 14 amino acids. In DNA, the CDR3 is TGTGCCAGCAGTTATCGCGGTTGGTCCTACGAGCAGTACTTC. As protein: CASSYRGWSYEQYF.

The rearrangement uses TRBV19 and TRBJ1-2, with 9 bases fitting TRBD1. The CDR3 length is 15 residues. The ends lost 4 bases at V and 4 bases at J; junction bases unmatched: 7. Germline CDR1 reads LNHDA; CDR2 reads SQIVND (reference sequence). Written as DNA, the CDR3 is TGTGCCAGTAGTACCGGGACAGGGTCTGTCTATGGCTACACCTTC. Its translation is CASSTGTGSVYGYTF. Full variable domain (outside the CDR3, taken from reference TRBV19 and TRBJ1-2): DGGITQSPKYLFRKEGQNVTLSCEQNLNHDAMYWYRQDPGQGLRLIYYSQIVNDFQKGDIAEGYSVSREKKESFPLTVTSAQKNPTAFYLCASSTGTGSVYGYTFGSGTRLTVV.

V usage is TRBV30 and J usage is TRBJ1-2; D ambiguous. Germline V lookup: CDR1 GTSNPN, CDR2 SVGIG (reference sequence). The V end lost 5 bases, the J end lost 4 bases, and 23 bases lay between the germline ends. The CDR3 loop spans 16 amino acids. This chain's CDR3 is CAWDDGENQVGYGYTF. For the CDR3, the DNA is TGTGCCTGGGACGACGGGGAAAATCAGGTGGGCTATGGCTACACCTTC.

The gene calls are TRBV18 and TRBJ1-2, with D maybe TRBD1 (6 bases). V lost 0 bases and J 7 bases, leaving 12 bases between the germline ends. This CDR3 is 14 amino acids long. In germline, CDR1 is KGHSH, CDR2 LQKENI. The CDR3 DNA is TGTGCCAGCTCACCACCGCAGGGGTCTTTTGGCTACACCTTC. It yields the protein CASSPPQGSFGYTF.

This clone has just one count. This rearrangement joins TRBV24-1 to TRBJ2-1; 8 nucleotides align to TRBD2. The germline V gene has CDR1 KGHDR and CDR2 SFDVKD. There are 15 residues in the CDR3. The trim removed 5 bases at V and 0 bases at J, leaving 2 bases unmatched. CDR3 coding DNA: TGTGCCACCAGTGCCAGCGGGGGCTCCTACAATGAGCAGTTCTTC. Its protein is CATSASGGSYNEQFF.

The genes are TRBV11-2 and TRBJ2-3; possibly TRBD2 for D (6 bases). The CDR3 has 15 amino acids. The germline CDR1 and CDR2 sequences are SGHAT and FQNNGV. V shed 5 bases and J shed 0 bases, with 12 bases lying between them. CDR3: CASSPGRGSTDTQYF. The CDR3 nucleotides read TGTGCCAGCAGCCCCGGACGGGGGAGCACAGATACGCAGTATTTT. The full variable domain, in which reference TRBV11-2 and TRBJ2-3 provide the parts outside the CDR3, is EAGVAQSPRYKIIEKRQSVAFWCNPISGHATLYWYQQILGQGPKLLIQFQNNGVVDDSQLPKDRFSAERLKGVDSTLKIQPAKLEDSAVYLCASSPGRGSTDTQYFGPGTRLTVL.